This T cell receptor (beta chain) was captured in a study of human thymus T cells. Whole-study findings and limits: Seemingly biased V and J gene usage marked thymic and blood repertoires. Unrelated people showed highly overlapping thymic repertoires, related research reported.

Resections removed during corrective heart surgery provided the thymus tissue used. The sample donors, healthy Finnish infants, were having corrective surgery for congenital heart defects. V lost 1 base and J lost 5, with 9 bases in between. This CDR3 is built from 13 residues. Germline V gene data show CDR1 as MGHRA and CDR2 as YSYEKL. On this clone: Its target is unknown.

TCRdb's copy holds only in-frame clones and misses some; the assay was immunoSEQ multiplex PCR. The data contain about 78,000 clones, 96% of them seen just once; the ten biggest clones take up roughly 0.031%. This receptor was obtained from a boy less than two years old with a congenital heart defect but otherwise immunologically healthy. Sequencing used thymus tissue. V usage is TRBV4-1 and J usage is TRBJ2-7; possible D gene TRBD2, 6 bases. The CDR3 sequence is CASSQGRGNEQYF. The CDR3 DNA is TGCGCCAGCAGCCAAGGGCGGGGTAACGAGCAGTACTTC.